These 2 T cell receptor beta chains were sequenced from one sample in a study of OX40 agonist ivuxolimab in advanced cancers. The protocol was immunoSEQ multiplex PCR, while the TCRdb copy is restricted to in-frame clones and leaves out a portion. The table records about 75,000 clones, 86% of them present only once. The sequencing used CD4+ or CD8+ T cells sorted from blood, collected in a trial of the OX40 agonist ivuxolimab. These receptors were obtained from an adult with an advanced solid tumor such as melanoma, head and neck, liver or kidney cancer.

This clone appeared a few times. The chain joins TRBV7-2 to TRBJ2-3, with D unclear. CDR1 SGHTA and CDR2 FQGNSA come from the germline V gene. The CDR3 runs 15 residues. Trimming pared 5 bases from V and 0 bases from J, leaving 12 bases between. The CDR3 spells CASSDLGRSTDTQYF. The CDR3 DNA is TGTGCCAGCAGCGACCTCGGGCGGAGCACAGATACGCAGTATTTT.

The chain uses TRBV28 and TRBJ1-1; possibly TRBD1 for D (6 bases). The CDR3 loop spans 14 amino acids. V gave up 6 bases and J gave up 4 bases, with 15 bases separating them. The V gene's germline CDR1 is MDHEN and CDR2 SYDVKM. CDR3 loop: CASRVGGRVTEAFF. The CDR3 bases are TGTGCCAGCAGGGTTGGGGGGCGGGTCACTGAAGCTTTCTTT.